Included here is one T cell receptor (beta chain) sequence, with context. Its antigen is not known. This sample was included in a study of OX40 agonist ivuxolimab in advanced cancers. At the level of the study: Each patient was given ivuxolimab into a vein every 2 weeks, at 0.01 to 10 mg/kg. Study observations and caveats: CD4+ T cells averaged fewer expanded clones than CD8+ T cells.

Method: immunoSEQ multiplex PCR; TCRdb's copy keeps in-frame clones and lacks some. The sample yields more than 100,000 clones, 80% to 95% seen once. The CDR3 covers 17 residues. V was pared by 11 bases and J by 0 bases, with 15 bases of the junction left unmatched. Germline CDR1 reads LNHDA; CDR2 reads SQIVND (reference sequence). Blood got drawn at baseline, again on cycle 4 day 1, and then on cycle 7 day 1. The material sequenced was CD4+ or CD8+ T cells sorted from blood, taken in a trial of the OX40 agonist ivuxolimab. The sequence came from an adult with an advanced solid tumor such as melanoma, head and neck, liver or kidney cancer. The chain joins TRBV19 to TRBJ2-1; TRBD1 matches 8 bases. CDR3 residues: CALPCRDRLSSYNEQFF. DNA of the CDR3: TGTGCCCTTCCGTGCCGGGACAGGCTTAGCTCCTACAATGAGCAGTTCTTC.